This TCR beta chain was retrieved from a study of shared T cell receptors in the human thymus. Germline CDR1 reads SGHVS; CDR2 reads FNYEAQ. The V end lost 3 bases, the J end lost 2 bases, and 12 bases lay between the germline ends. The CDR3 totals 15 residues. The assay was immunoSEQ multiplex PCR, and TCRdb's table has in-frame clones only and misses some. In the table there are about 380,000 clones, 85% to 95% of which are singletons. This receptor was taken from a human donor. Material for sequencing was thymocytes. V gene TRBV7-6 combines with J gene TRBJ2-3; the D gene is possibly TRBD2 (6 bases). The CDR3 loop is CASSLGSGLTDTQYF. DNA for the CDR3: TGTGCCAGCAGCTTGGGGAGCGGGCTCACAGATACGCAGTATTTT.